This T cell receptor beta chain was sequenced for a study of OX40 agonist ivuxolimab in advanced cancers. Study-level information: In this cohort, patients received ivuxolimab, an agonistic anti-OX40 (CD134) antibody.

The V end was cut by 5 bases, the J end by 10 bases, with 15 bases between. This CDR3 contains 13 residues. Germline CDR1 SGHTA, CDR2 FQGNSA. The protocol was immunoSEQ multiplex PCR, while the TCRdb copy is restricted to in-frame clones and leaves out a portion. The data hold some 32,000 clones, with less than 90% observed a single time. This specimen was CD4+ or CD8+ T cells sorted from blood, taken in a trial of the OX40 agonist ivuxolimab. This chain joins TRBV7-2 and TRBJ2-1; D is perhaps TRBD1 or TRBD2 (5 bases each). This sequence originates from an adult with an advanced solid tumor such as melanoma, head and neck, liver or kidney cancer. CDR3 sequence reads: CASSMGPPVEQFF. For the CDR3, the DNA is TGTGCCAGCAGCATGGGACCCCCAGTCGAGCAGTTCTTC.